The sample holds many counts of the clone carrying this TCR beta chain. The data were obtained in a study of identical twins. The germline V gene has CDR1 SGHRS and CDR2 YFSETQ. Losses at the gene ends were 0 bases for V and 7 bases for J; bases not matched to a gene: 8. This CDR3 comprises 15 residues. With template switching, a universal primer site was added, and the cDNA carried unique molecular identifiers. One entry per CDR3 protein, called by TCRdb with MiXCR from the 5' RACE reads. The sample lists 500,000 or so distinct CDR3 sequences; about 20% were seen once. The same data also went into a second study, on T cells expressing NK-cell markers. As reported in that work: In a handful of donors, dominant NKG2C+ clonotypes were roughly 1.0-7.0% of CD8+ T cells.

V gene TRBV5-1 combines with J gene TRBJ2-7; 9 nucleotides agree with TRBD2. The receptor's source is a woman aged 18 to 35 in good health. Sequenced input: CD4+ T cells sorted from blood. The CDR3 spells CASSLGLTSGTEQYF. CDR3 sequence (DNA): TGCGCCAGCAGCTTGGGTCTGACTAGCGGAACAGAGCAGTACTTC.